The rows below give T cell receptor beta chains drawn from one sample of a study of blood T cells in healthy people across ages. TCRdb itself ran the 5' RACE reads through MiXCR, one entry per CDR3 protein. The repertoire holds hundreds of thousands of distinct CDR3 sequences, with 24% as singletons. The same sample was also used in a study of T cells of mothers and their children.

Sequencing was carried out using blood. Source of these receptors: a boy aged 5 to 17 in good health. The CDR3 runs from the conserved cysteine through the conserved F or W. D genes are given only for firm matches.

v_gene	d_gene	j_gene	CDR3aa
TRBV6-5	TRBD2	TRBJ2-4	CASRPGLAGPKNIQYF
TRBV7-9	-	TRBJ2-3	CASSLEGRATDTQYF
TRBV28	TRBD2	TRBJ2-2	CASSIAGGNTGELFF
TRBV7-6	-	TRBJ2-7	CASSSSLAGSYEQYF
TRBV5-1	-	TRBJ1-1	CASSLVGVRGFFPGVTNTEAFF
TRBV12-3/TRBV12-4	-	TRBJ2-5	CASSHTSPETQYF
TRBV12-3/TRBV12-4	TRBD2	TRBJ2-1	CASSLTSGNNEQFF
TRBV7-9	-	TRBJ1-4	CASSLSIPGEGEKLFF
TRBV20-1	TRBD2	TRBJ2-5	CSASFQRGNTETQYF
TRBV6-6	TRBD2	TRBJ2-5	CASSRTTSGQETQYF
TRBV27	-	TRBJ2-5	CASSSIETQGEQYF
TRBV4-1	TRBD2	TRBJ2-1	CASSQVLGTSGRNEQFF
TRBV4-2	-	TRBJ2-7	CASSQLGRESYEQYF
TRBV5-6	-	TRBJ2-1	CASSLAMAQSYDEQFF
TRBV5-1	TRBD2	TRBJ2-5	CASRTSGGEQETQYF
TRBV6-1	TRBD1	TRBJ2-7	CASSETGTGYYEQYF
TRBV29-1	TRBD1	TRBJ1-3	CSVDPGGQSNTIYF
TRBV6-2/TRBV6-3	TRBD2	TRBJ2-2	CASIGGLPNTGELFF
TRBV7-9	-	TRBJ2-3	CASSSFGGSTDTQYF
TRBV30	-	TRBJ1-1	CAWTTLTGNTEAFF
TRBV20-1	-	TRBJ1-1	CSAQQGGEVTEAFF
TRBV11-2	TRBD2	TRBJ2-7	CASSRLSGRATYEQYF
TRBV27	TRBD1	TRBJ1-1	CASSDQGDREVTEAFF
TRBV9	-	TRBJ2-1	CASSGILFNEQFF
TRBV6-1	-	TRBJ2-5	CASSEVGGHPETQYF
TRBV12-3/TRBV12-4	TRBD1	TRBJ2-6	CASRPHTGTGRTGANVLTF
TRBV20-1	-	TRBJ2-6	CSADLQGAPSGANVLTF
TRBV12-3/TRBV12-4	-	-	CASSLWHNMHNEQFF
TRBV3-1	-	TRBJ2-1	CASSHSYQGGTRNEQFF
TRBV7-9	-	TRBJ2-5	CASSPPAAAGETQYF
TRBV5-1	-	TRBJ1-1	CASRTEHLNTEAFF
TRBV6-1	-	TRBJ2-5	CASSEMGVQETQYF